The source of this T cell receptor beta chain is a study of blood T cell repertoires in COVID-19. Whole-study context: Samples representing acute and convalescent COVID-19 were sourced from the United States, Italy and Spain. PBMCs, B-cell-depleted T cells, or T cells were the source of the cDNA or gDNA that made up the material.

Source study methods: Reference gene primer amplification yielded estimated nucleated cell counts. Some clones are missing from TCRdb's copy, which holds only in-frame ones; the method was immunoSEQ multiplex PCR. Clonal size and the V and J genes are those of that table, whereas D and trimming came from the DNA. The data contain 150,000 to 200,000 clones, around 86% of them singletons. This clone turned up a few times. CDR3 size: 15 residues. In germline, CDR1 is SGHAT, CDR2 FQNNGV. V dropped 5 bases and J dropped 4; count of bases not matched to a gene: 8. The TCR was taken from a man between 18 and 35 years old with acute or convalescent COVID-19. The genes are TRBV11-2 and TRBJ1-5; 7 bases are a match to TRBD1. The sample consisted of peripheral blood. DNA for the CDR3: TGTGCCAGCAGCACTACAGGGGCGGGAAATCAGCCCCAGCATTTT. Translating it yields CASSTTGAGNQPQHF.